The T cell receptor beta chain under discussion was sequenced for a study of tumor-infiltrating lymphocytes in primary liver carcinoma (dated by TCRdb to 2016 to 2017). For the wider study: The five patients, three men and two women aged 30 to 69 years, had hepatocellular carcinoma (four) or combined HCC and intrahepatic cholangiocarcinoma (one). To link TCRbeta repertoire diversity to the local molecular phenotype, the approximately 24 tumor region samples were profiled with Agilent mRNA microarrays. High reproducibility was observed for the technical replicate repertoires, with mean shared-clone rates around 0.9 and correlation coefficients above 0.95. For each liver tumor, the study sampled five regions along with adjacent normal tissue and blood, and applied TCRbeta repertoire sequencing, expression microarrays and whole-exome sequencing. A total of roughly 35 specimens from 5 patients underwent TCRbeta repertoire sequencing, comprising about 25 tumor regions, 5 adjacent noncancerous liver tissues and 5 peripheral blood samples. The tumors of the five patients were staged as T1-T3 N0M0, with maximum diameters ranging from roughly 4 to 10 cm. Each sample produced roughly 3.65 to 7.5 million productive TCRbeta reads, and read depth showed no significant difference between tissue types.

In its sample, this clonotype was seen many times. Its antigen is unknown. Per-base qualities were not stored, and no clone one base away is much larger. Total RNA and DNA were co-extracted without cell sorting from around 20-30 mg of bulk tissue using the AllPrep DNA/RNA mini kit. Four or five patients with histopathologically diagnosed primary liver carcinoma underwent surgical resection in China between November 2015 and March 2016. Patients had chronic HBV infection and were treatment-naive at sampling. Each tumor was sampled at five spatially separated regions: the superior, inferior, left-lateral and right-lateral poles and the tumor centre. More than 75% viable tumor cells were found by histology in every tumor sample. Pieces of fresh tumor and adjacent tissue were cut in half, with one half kept in RNAlater at -80 degrees C and the other half sent for histology. The CDR3 contains 15 residues, cysteine and phenylalanine counted. The sequence is cut down to CDR3 DNA, 45 bases in frame from base 1. For CDR1 and CDR2, the germline V gene lists SGHRS and YFSETQ. The junction carries 15 bases between V and J, which are trimmed by 1 base and 5 bases respectively.

TCRbeta-specific cDNA was reverse-transcribed from around 0.45 ug total RNA using a constant-region primer and ProtoScript II reverse transcriptase. TCRbeta libraries were built with three nested multiplex PCR rounds, a slightly modified ARM-PCR procedure. The first two PCR rounds used multiplex TRBV1-TRBV30 forward primers with a Cbeta reverse primer, each for about 9 cycles. Sample barcodes and Illumina adapters were added in a final 25-cycle PCR using Deep VentR polymerase. Before sequencing, amplicons between 200 and 500 bp were purified from gel using a QIAquick gel extraction kit. An Illumina HiSeq 2500 was used to sequence the TCRbeta amplicons, generating 250-bp paired-end reads. The original methods were these. To recover full CDR3 sequences, reads were quality-trimmed using Trimmomatic v0.33 and paired reads were then merged using FLASH v1.2.11. V, D and J germline segments were assigned to the rearranged TCRbeta sequences by MiGEC v1.2.1b. Clonotype statistics and Shannon-Wiener diversity indices were calculated with VDJtools v1.0.0. Except for diversity analysis, only each sample's 250 most abundant clonotypes were used in subsequent analyses to reduce sampling bias. In-frame beta chains were kept once TCRdb had trimmed the public reads at Q25 with fastp and called clones with MiXCR. CDR3 protein sequences are deduplicated, and each keeps its most common genes and DNA. The V and J calls here are based on TCRdb, not the publication. The sample table holds 80,000 or so distinct CDR3 sequences, of which about 64% were seen once. Roughly 13% of the sample rests with the top ten.

Beyond this particular receptor, the publication reports: Repertoire overlap was found to be higher between tumor regions (mean roughly 36%) than between tumor-adjacent (around 17%) or tumor-blood (14%) pairs, consistent with antigen-driven expansion. Only roughly 7-24% of top clones appeared in all five regions of a tumor, which suggests that tumor-infiltrating T cells are spatially heterogeneous. The top 250 clones made up a significantly larger repertoire fraction in tumors than in blood (p = 0.039). With just a few patients in the study, the authors point out that the findings should be validated in a larger study. Bulk unsorted samples precluded comparing CD4+ and CD8+ T cell repertoires. Only the TCR beta chain was sequenced, so true repertoire diversity is likely underestimated because unpaired alpha chains were not captured.

The chain links TRBV5-1 with TRBJ2-5, with the D call perhaps TRBD1 or TRBD2, as 5 bases match in each case. This clonotype originated in a woman aged 55-75 years with primary liver carcinoma and hepatitis B virus infection. Sequencing was done on a sample of liver tumor tissue from sampling region 4. According to the study, the label for this sample's cell subset or site signals: tumor region T4, right-lateral pole. The CDR3 protein sequence reads: CASSLLSGAGETQYF. The sequence in DNA is TGCGCCAGCAGCTTGCTCTCCGGGGCCGGGGAGACCCAGTACTTC.